These 13 T cell receptor beta chains originate from one sample sequenced in a study of blood T cell repertoires in COVID-19. Sequencing was performed with immunoSEQ multiplex PCR; in TCRdb, only in-frame clones are kept and a portion is missing. Among a few hundred thousand clones listed, 90% were seen once. Sequencing was performed on PBMCs or T cells enriched from blood (not recorded which). Receptors were obtained from a man aged 25 to 40 who had been exposed to COVID-19.

The rearrangement joins TRBV11-2 to TRBJ1-6, with TRBD1 identical over 7 bases. With 1 base clipped from V and 6 bases from J, the junction kept 3 bases outside the gene matches. Germline assignment: CDR1 SGHAT and CDR2 FQNNGV. The CDR3 spans 15 residues. The DNA for the CDR3 is TGTGCCAGCAGCTTAGCCGGGACAGCTAATTCACCCCTCCACTTT. Its translation is CASSLAGTANSPLHF.

This chain connects TRBV7-3 to TRBJ2-3, with unresolved D. The CDR3 consists of 14 residues. CDR1 is SGHTA, CDR2 FQGTGA, per germline. Trimming took off 0 bases at V and 0 bases at J, with 4 bases between the two ends. CDR3 nucleotides: TGTGCCAGCAGCTTAACCCTTAGCACAGATACGCAGTATTTT. Its translation is CASSLTLSTDTQYF.

This clone occurred many times. This rearrangement joins TRBV5-4 to TRBJ1-2; no definite D call. In germline, CDR1 is SGHNT, CDR2 YYREEE (reference sequence). This CDR3 comprises 13 residues. The ends were cut back, 4 bases at V and 4 bases at J, with 11 bases in the middle. CDR3 bases: TGTGCCAGCAGCCCAACAACAATCTATGGCTACACCTTC. Encoded protein: CASSPTTIYGYTF.

The gene calls are TRBV19 and TRBJ1-3; possible D gene TRBD1, 5 bases. The germline V gene encodes CDR1 LNHDA and CDR2 SQIVND (reference sequence). Trimming took 7 bases from V and 0 from J, leaving 10 bases between them. This CDR3 comprises 14 residues. For the CDR3, the DNA is TGTGCCAGTAAAGATGGGGCCTCTGGAAACACCATATATTTT. Translating it yields CASKDGASGNTIYF. Filled out from reference TRBV19 and TRBJ1-3, the complete variable domain reads DGGITQSPKYLFRKEGQNVTLSCEQNLNHDAMYWYRQDPGQGLRLIYYSQIVNDFQKGDIAEGYSVSREKKESFPLTVTSAQKNPTAFYLCASKDGASGNTIYFGEGSWLTVV.

In its sample, this clone was seen once. The chain recombines TRBV18 with TRBJ1-1; no clear D. Germline values: CDR1 KGHSH, CDR2 LQKENI. This CDR3 has 14 residues. Trimming removed 4 bases from V and 3 bases from J, with 12 bases in between. Here the CDR3 DNA reads TGTGCCAGCTCACAAGGAGGGCGGGACACTGAAGCTTTCTTT. It specifies CASSQGGRDTEAFF.

V usage is TRBV6-5 and J usage is TRBJ2-7; D unclear. Germline V CDR1 and CDR2: MNHEY, SVGAGI. With 5 bases removed from V and 6 bases from J, the gap between germline ends came to 14 bases. This CDR3 contains 13 residues. CDR3 region: CASSPQVTSEQYF. In nucleotides, the CDR3 is TGTGCCAGCAGTCCCCAAGTCACCAGCGAGCAGTACTTC.

This sequence joins TRBV3-1 (or the pseudogene TRBV3-2) and TRBJ1-2; no clear D. Deletions cut 0 bases from V and 5 bases from J, with 16 bases between. CDR1 is LGHDT and CDR2 is YNNKEL in the germline V gene (reference sequence). This CDR3 comprises 16 residues. The CDR3 coding sequence is TGTGCCAGCAGCCAAGATAGAGGGCCCACAACTTATGGCTACACCTTC. The encoded protein is CASSQDRGPTTYGYTF.

The gene calls are TRBV7-3 and TRBJ2-5; TRBD1 matches at 7 bases. Germline lookup yields CDR1 SGHTA and CDR2 FQGTGA. There are 14 residues in the CDR3. V shed 5 bases, J shed 2 bases, and the junction held 5 bases outside the gene matches. Here the CDR3 reads CASSRTGLQETQYF. CDR3 DNA: TGTGCCAGCAGCAGGACAGGTCTGCAAGAGACCCAGTACTTC.

The gene calls are TRBV7-3 and TRBJ2-3; 11 nucleotides agree with TRBD2. Trimming took 4 bases from V and 5 from J; bases not matched to a gene: 8. CDR3 length equals 16 residues. Germline-derived CDR1 and CDR2 are SGHTA and FQGTGA. CDR3: CASSYVGGLAVDTQYF. The CDR3 coding sequence is TGTGCCAGCAGCTATGTGGGGGGACTAGCGGTAGATACGCAGTATTTT.

This rearrangement joins TRBV19 to TRBJ2-7, with 9 bases that match TRBD1. CDR3 length: 15 residues. In germline, CDR1 is LNHDA, CDR2 SQIVND (reference sequence). J lost 4 bases, V lost 4 bases, and 8 bases had no gene match. CDR3 sequence: CASSRTGTGHYEQYF. The CDR3 nucleotides are TGTGCCAGTAGTAGGACCGGGACAGGGCATTACGAGCAGTACTTC.

The genes are TRBV18 and TRBJ2-2, with a tentative D call TRBD1 (5 bases). Germline loops: CDR1 KGHSH, CDR2 LQKENI. Between the trimmed V and J ends, which lost 3 bases and 5 bases, there was a span of 13 bases. The length of the CDR3 is 15 residues. The DNA for the CDR3 is TGTGCCAGCTCACCGGTCTTAGGGGCTACCGGGGAGCTGTTTTTT. Amino acid sequence: CASSPVLGATGELFF.

The V gene is TRBV19, the J gene TRBJ2-1; 7 nucleotides match TRBD1. Germline V lookup: CDR1 LNHDA, CDR2 SQIVND (reference sequence). CDR3 length: 16 amino acids. Trimming at V came to 7 bases and at J to 1 base, leaving 10 bases not matched to a gene. The CDR3 sequence: CASIRPGTESYNEQFF. For the CDR3, the DNA is TGTGCCAGTATTCGCCCCGGGACAGAGTCCTACAATGAGCAGTTCTTC. The full variable domain, rest sourced from reference TRBV19 and TRBJ2-1, is DGGITQSPKYLFRKEGQNVTLSCEQNLNHDAMYWYRQDPGQGLRLIYYSQIVNDFQKGDIAEGYSVSREKKESFPLTVTSAQKNPTAFYLCASIRPGTESYNEQFFGPGTRLTVL.

The CDR3 DNA follows: TGTGCCAGCAGCAATGGGCGGGGCCACAATGAGCAGTTCTTC. This encodes CASSNGRGHNEQFF. The V and J genes are TRBV11-1 and TRBJ2-1, with D maybe TRBD2 (6 bases). Germline V gives CDR1 SGHAT, CDR2 FQDESV (reference sequence). V lost 5 bases to trimming and J lost 5 bases, with 13 bases between them. There are 14 residues in the CDR3. Variable domain in full (rest from reference TRBV11-1 and TRBJ2-1): EAEVAQSPRYKITEKSQAVAFWCDPISGHATLYWYRQILGQGPELLVQFQDESVVDDSQLPKDRFSAERLKGVDSTLKIQPAELGDSAMYLCASSNGRGHNEQFFGPGTRLTVL.